This TCR beta chain was profiled in a study of shared clonotypes between healthy human individuals (TCRdb year 2020). In terms of the full investigation: A few men and two women, aged 18 to 49 years, made up the cohort. For each donor, three plates each were used for CD4 naive and CD4 memory, two plates were used for CD8 naive, and one plate was used for CD8 memory. To estimate repertoire size and how much clonotypes are shared between individuals, the study performed deep sequencing of blood TCR repertoires from 4 to 6 healthy adults. Different laboratories and diverse techniques were used to prepare libraries and sequence TCR repertoires, to increase sequencing depth and limit assay-specific biases. Each donor's leukapheresis produced roughly between about 0.9 and 9.5 billion PBMCs.

Using the deep immunoSEQ assay, multiplex PCR amplified TCR CDR3 regions from genomic DNA. Extracted genomic DNA from each cell subset was distributed evenly across all wells of several immunoSEQ 96-well plates, and each plate was treated as a replicate. For sorted subsets, 200 to 250 ng of genomic DNA, equivalent to 25,000 to 35,000 T cell genomes, went into each replicate PCR. Purified libraries were quantified with a Qubit 3.0 fluorometer, sized on a Bioanalyzer 2100, and re-quantified with the KAPA Library Quantification kit. Every immunoSEQ 96-well plate was sequenced on a separate single-read 150-cycle Illumina NextSeq 550 flow cell. On the authors' methods: The immunoSEQ output contained only junctional sequences without quality scores, so filtering could not match that applied to full-length reads. Sequences were annotated with PyIR, a Python wrapper for IgBLAST v1.9, using IMGT germline references to assign V/J genes and CDR3. Reads were removed for weak V/J assignments (E-value above 1e-6), missing CDR3, stop codons, out-of-frame junctions, or ambiguous translated residues. V3J clonotypes were defined as sequences sharing the same inferred V gene, J gene, and CDR3 amino acid sequence. Percentage overlap between repertoires was computed as shared unique clonotypes divided by the size of the smaller repertoire. Richness of each repertoire was evaluated using RTK rarefaction, the Chao1 estimator, and Recon v2.1 estimates of unobserved clonotypes. Generation probabilities were computed with OLGA for all TCRbeta clonotypes obtained by the gDNA method from a few donors. TCRdb re-hosts the immuneACCESS table, in-frame sequences only. Its copies lack some clones; in the studies checked, an unresolved V gene accounts for under half of them, and the cause for the rest is not known. V and J calls and clone size follow that table, whereas D and trimming were derived from the DNA. In all, the sample holds some 580,000 clones, and around 97% of those were seen once. 0.055% to 0.07% of the sample is taken by the ten largest.

V and J are truncated by 8 bases and 4 bases respectively, leaving an intervening sequence of 14 bases. The CDR3 contains 13 residues, cysteine and phenylalanine counted. Of the read, only the CDR3 DNA is kept; its 39 bases are in frame from base 1. The germline V gene yields MNHNS for CDR1 and SASEGT for CDR2. Healthy HIV-negative adults with no recently reported acute infections or vaccinations were included as donors. All donors were Caucasian adults living in Nashville, Tennessee, USA. CD4+ T cells were enriched through magnetic negative selection, after which naive cells were positively selected on CD45RA and the remaining negative fraction served as the memory subset. Blood was obtained by leukapheresis, after which PBMCs were separated by Ficoll-Histopaque density gradient centrifugation and cryopreserved in liquid nitrogen vapor phase. Purity and quantity of every magnetically sorted T cell population were checked by analytical flow cytometry. Each sorted fraction had its genomic DNA isolated and then quantified by UV absorbance on a Nanodrop 2000c.

Results the study describes overall, beyond this receptor: Incomplete sequencing was indicated by rarefaction of sorted-subset datasets, despite the large sequencing depth. Based on pairwise subsampling, the degree of clonotype sharing among donors was expected to be affected by sequencing depth. Sampling was restricted to blood, and TCR repertoires in tissue are likely to differ from TCR repertoires in blood. When several donors were compared, the shared fraction of clonotypes was about 5% for naive CD4, roughly 3.3% for naive CD8, about 2.5% for memory CD4, and 0.4% for memory CD8. Estimated clonotype richness was generally larger for naive than for memory subsets. Because the study included a small number of donors, the genetic and exposure-history diversity represented was limited. Compared with non-shared clonotypes, the clonotypes found in all four sorted-subset donors had higher generation probabilities.

About this clone: The antigen it binds to is not known. No quality values exist for individual bases; no much larger clone is one base distant.

This receptor was obtained from a woman aged 25 to 39 in good health. Recombination connected TRBV6-1 to TRBJ2-5; TRBD2 is possibly the D segment (7 matching bases). Sequenced sample: naive CD4+ T cells sorted from blood. The meaning of the sample's cell subset or site label: CD45RA+ positively selected. The CDR3: CASGRGRGETQYF. The DNA reads TGTGCCAGCGGGCGGGGGCGAGGAGAGACCCAGTACTTC.